The rows below give T cell receptor beta chains drawn from one sample of a study of blood T cell repertoires in COVID-19. Generated by immunoSEQ multiplex PCR, the TCRdb table keeps only in-frame clones and is missing some. Counted here are about 220,000 clones, approximately 81% occurring once; the ten biggest clones make up 3% to 4%. The sample consisted of peripheral blood. These receptors came from an elderly woman with acute or convalescent COVID-19. The CDR3 runs from the conserved cysteine through the conserved F or W. A D gene is named only where the DNA matches it firmly. Only part of the rows carry a size: once, few, many, or a class if the clone is expanded.

NA	TRBV2	NA	TRBJ1-4	CASSGGRNEKLFF	TGTGCCAGCAGTGGAGGCCGCAATGAAAAACTGTTTTTT
once	TRBV6-6	NA	TRBJ1-1	CASSYPSYGGTTEAFF	TGTGCCAGCAGTTACCCCTCGTATGGGGGGACCACTGAAGCTTTCTTT
NA	TRBV7-2	NA	TRBJ2-3	CASSLSFGQSDTQYF	TGTGCCAGCAGCTTAAGTTTTGGGCAATCCGATACGCAGTATTTT
NA	TRBV5-1	NA	TRBJ1-5	CASSLEGYSNQPQHF	TGCGCCAGCAGCTTGGAGGGGTATAGCAATCAGCCCCAGCATTTT
NA	TRBV27	TRBD2	TRBJ2-3	CASSFRSGGWGDTQYF	TGTGCCAGCAGTTTTCGAAGCGGGGGCTGGGGAGATACGCAGTATTTT
few	TRBV12-3/TRBV12-4	NA	TRBJ1-4	CASSTVYGEKLFF	TGTGCCAGCAGTACGGTCTATGGTGAAAAACTGTTTTTT
NA	TRBV18	NA	TRBJ1-5	CASSPGEGNQPQHF	TGTGCCAGCTCACCAGGTGAGGGCAATCAGCCCCAGCATTTT
once	TRBV18	NA	TRBJ2-6	CASSNSAGGDSSGANVLTF	TGTGCCAGCTCAAATAGTGCTGGCGGGGATAGCTCTGGGGCCAACGTCCTGACTTTC
NA	TRBV10-3	NA	TRBJ2-1	CAIRLTRETSYNEQFF	TGTGCCATCAGGCTTACTAGGGAGACCTCCTACAATGAGCAGTTCTTC
once	TRBV2	NA	TRBJ1-1	CASSFGNTEAFF	TGTGCCAGCAGTTTCGGGAACACTGAAGCTTTCTTT
NA	TRBV4-1	NA	TRBJ2-4	CASSPLYRVGAAWYF	TGCGCCAGCAGCCCCCTATACAGGGTTGGGGCCGCCTGGTACTTC
NA	TRBV7-3	NA	TRBJ1-1	CASSPDRIGGAFF	TGTGCCAGCAGCCCCGATCGGATTGGAGGAGCTTTCTTT
NA	TRBV28	NA	TRBJ1-1	CASSLGGRAFF	TGTGCCAGCAGTTTAGGTGGGAGGGCTTTCTTT
NA	TRBV27	TRBD1	TRBJ2-2	CASSLGQGALGELFF	TGTGCCAGCAGTTTAGGACAGGGGGCGTTGGGGGAGCTGTTTTTT
NA	TRBV6-1	TRBD1	TRBJ1-6	CASGTGENSPLHF	TGTGCCAGCGGGACAGGGGAAAATTCACCCCTCCACTTT
NA	TRBV14	NA	TRBJ1-2	CASSQVSAGGGYTF	TGTGCCAGCAGCCAAGTTTCCGCGGGGGGTGGCTACACCTTC
NA	TRBV4-1	NA	TRBJ1-5	CASSRRQDDGNQPQHF	TGCGCCAGCAGCCGACGACAGGACGACGGCAATCAGCCCCAGCATTTT
NA	TRBV2	NA	TRBJ1-2	CASSVTVGYTF	TGTGCCAGCAGTGTGACAGTTGGCTACACCTTC
NA	TRBV6-5	NA	TRBJ1-1	CASRRQDLMNTEAFF	TGTGCCAGCAGAAGACAGGACCTAATGAACACTGAAGCTTTCTTT
NA	TRBV27	NA	TRBJ1-1	CASSFGRTTEAFF	TGTGCCAGCAGTTTTGGGAGAACCACTGAAGCTTTCTTT
NA	TRBV27	NA	TRBJ1-4	CASTSGVGNEKLFF	TGTGCCAGCACCTCAGGGGTGGGGAATGAAAAACTGTTTTTT
NA	TRBV7-9	NA	TRBJ1-1	CASSTGSEAFF	TGTGCCAGCAGTACAGGATCTGAAGCTTTCTTT
few	TRBV6-2/TRBV6-3	TRBD1	TRBJ1-1	CASSPGQLNTEAFF	TGTGCCAGCAGCCCGGGACAGCTGAACACTGAAGCTTTCTTT
NA	TRBV4-2	TRBD1	TRBJ1-6	CASSRDRSYNSPLHF	TGTGCCAGCAGCCGGGACAGGTCGTACAATTCACCCCTCCACTTT
NA	TRBV12-1	NA	TRBJ2-7	CASSWPGLAGPCSYEQYF	TGTGCCAGCAGCTGGCCGGGACTAGCGGGGCCATGCTCCTACGAGCAGTACTTC
few	TRBV27	NA	TRBJ2-5	CASSPGFRAGETQYF	TGTGCCAGCAGCCCCGGGTTCAGGGCCGGGGAGACCCAGTACTTC
NA	TRBV5-6	TRBD1	TRBJ1-2	CASSRDRDHYGYTF	TGTGCCAGCAGCCGCGACAGGGATCACTATGGCTACACCTTC
NA	TRBV25-1	NA	TRBJ2-1	CASSEPGYNEQFF	TGTGCCAGCAGTGAACCGGGATACAATGAGCAGTTCTTC
NA	TRBV5-6	NA	TRBJ2-7	CASSLFANEQYF	TGTGCCAGCAGCTTGTTTGCGAACGAGCAGTACTTC
NA	TRBV7-9	TRBD1	TRBJ1-2	CASSSGTGGVSGYTF	TGTGCCAGCAGCTCCGGGACAGGGGGCGTCTCTGGCTACACCTTC
NA	TRBV5-6	NA	TRBJ2-4	CASSSRGSWVENIQYF	TGTGCCAGCAGCTCAAGGGGGTCGTGGGTAGAAAACATTCAGTACTTC
NA	TRBV7-9	NA	TRBJ2-3	CASSLIGGGTDTQYF	TGTGCCAGCAGCTTAATCGGGGGTGGAACAGATACGCAGTATTTT
NA	TRBV5-1	TRBD1	TRBJ1-5	CASSLTGEQPQHF	TGCGCCAGCAGCCTTACAGGGGAACAGCCCCAGCATTTT
NA	TRBV7-2	TRBD2	TRBJ2-3	CASSSRRGGHGDTQYF	TGTGCCAGCAGCTCTAGGCGGGGGGGCCACGGAGATACGCAGTATTTT
NA	TRBV9	NA	TRBJ1-4	CASSVAAGRNEKLFF	TGTGCCAGCAGCGTAGCGGCAGGGAGGAATGAAAAACTGTTTTTT
NA	TRBV18	NA	TRBJ2-1	CASSPALEDEQFF	TGTGCCAGCTCACCCGCACTAGAAGATGAGCAGTTCTTC
NA	TRBV6-5	TRBD1	TRBJ2-1	CASRGRGLRDEQFF	TGTGCCAGCAGAGGCAGGGGGTTAAGGGATGAGCAGTTCTTC
NA	TRBV12-5	TRBD1	TRBJ1-4	CASGHGQAPATNEKLFF	TGTGCTAGTGGTCACGGACAGGCCCCTGCAACTAATGAAAAACTGTTTTTT
NA	TRBV11-3	NA	TRBJ1-6	CASSLASGASWNSPLHF	TGTGCCAGCAGCTTAGCCTCAGGGGCCTCCTGGAATTCACCCCTCCACTTT
NA	TRBV6-6	NA	TRBJ2-7	CASSYAAIEQYF	TGTGCCAGCAGTTACGCTGCGATTGAGCAGTACTTC
NA	TRBV30	NA	TRBJ2-3	CAWSVGFQGTQYF	TGTGCCTGGAGTGTAGGTTTTCAGGGTACGCAGTATTTT
NA	TRBV6-5	TRBD1	TRBJ2-7	CASSFNRGPTYEQYF	TGTGCCAGCAGTTTCAACAGGGGACCTACCTACGAGCAGTACTTC
NA	TRBV11-3	NA	TRBJ1-3	CASSYRQAGNTIYF	TGTGCCAGCAGCTACCGACAGGCGGGAAACACCATATATTTT
NA	TRBV7-3	TRBD1	TRBJ1-1	CASSPGQGVITEAFF	TGTGCCAGCAGCCCAGGACAGGGTGTGATCACTGAAGCTTTCTTT
NA	TRBV6-5	NA	TRBJ2-2	CASSRTTTNTGELFF	TGTGCCAGCAGTCGGACTACCACGAACACCGGGGAGCTGTTTTTT
NA	TRBV2	NA	TRBJ1-2	CASSLGQTGRGYTF	TGTGCCAGCAGTTTAGGACAGACCGGACGAGGCTACACCTTC
NA	TRBV3-1/TRBV3-2	NA	TRBJ2-2	CASSQGPTGNTGELFF	TGTGCCAGCAGCCAAGGACCGACAGGGAACACCGGGGAGCTGTTTTTT
NA	TRBV27	TRBD1	TRBJ1-2	CASSLKDRVGEGYTF	TGTGCCAGCAGTTTAAAGGACAGGGTAGGGGAAGGCTACACCTTC
NA	TRBV9	NA	TRBJ1-3	CASSDRVRRNTIYF	TGTGCCAGCAGCGACAGGGTTCGGAGAAACACCATATATTTT